Described below is a single T cell receptor (beta chain) sequence and its context. Its antigen is still unknown. No qualities accompany the bases; no much larger clone lies one base away. The CDR3 regions of human TCRbeta chains were analyzed by immunosequencing. Per the source publication's procedure: TCRs in the repertoires were matched against a reference library of SARS-CoV-2-specific TCRs that had been generated with the MIRA antigen-specificity platform. Breadth meant the fraction of unique TCRs that were SARS-CoV-2-associated, whereas depth meant the fraction of total T cells that were SARS-CoV-2-associated. Using the MIRA data, every spike-specific TCR was mapped to the spike region that the TCR reacted to and assigned to either a CD4 or a CD8 class. Log10-transformed breadth and depth values were compared by one-way ANOVA with Sidak's multiple comparisons tests. Sourced from immuneACCESS, this table was stored by TCRdb with only in-frame sequences that have V and J called. A share of the clones is absent; for the studies checked, an unresolved V gene accounts for under half, and the remainder has no known explanation. D and trimming were read from the DNA, whereas the V and J calls and clone size are those reported in that table. In this sample the table shows about 130,000 clones, approximately 90% of which occur a single time. Under 2.5% of the sample goes to the ten largest clones.

According to the study, the label for this sample's time point signals: baseline before first vaccination. Samples from vaccinated people were obtained from the UK trials COV001 and COV002, which included a single-blind randomized controlled phase 2/3 trial of AZD1222 (ChAdOx1 nCoV-19) in healthy adults. Trial participant PBMC samples were collected at day 0 and day 28 after the second dose for TCRbeta chain sequencing. The sample originates from a study of T cell responses to AZD1222 COVID-19 vaccine (dated by TCRdb to the early 2020s). Looking at the study overall: AZD1222 recipients whose second dose came at about 4 weeks and those whose second dose came at about 12 weeks were combined into one group, since spike-specific TCR depth and breadth did not differ between the two schedules. TCR sequencing covered over 230 trial participants: 207 given two doses of AZD1222 and some 25 given two doses of MenACWY control vaccine. Enrollment into the trials was organized by age into subgroups of 18-55, 56-69 and 70-plus years, and those subgroups contained roughly 150, 30 and 60 TCR-sequenced participants, respectively. Study-wide findings and limitations: After two AZD1222 doses, spike-specific TCR breadth and depth were significantly higher than at day 0 and than in MenACWY recipients. Because no samples from the day 14 peak response were available, repertoires could be characterized only after the peak T cell response. Reportedly, almost half of the unique spike-specific TCRs recognized epitopes lying outside the regions that are mutated in the B.1.351 and B.1.1.7 variants. CD4 TCRs associated with the vaccine covered the entire spike protein, and the dominant responses were in regions 160-218 and 743-854. Conclusions about previously exposed vaccinees are limited because only five to seven AZD1222 recipients were SARS-CoV-2 seropositive at baseline. In the small 56-69-year group, the increase in depth fell short of significance, most likely because of low power. Most participants were white British and females outnumbered males, and the authors suggested that clonal diversity may have been underestimated.

Trimming takes 4 bases off V and 12 bases off J; junction bases not matched to a gene: 12. The CDR3 has 14 amino acids, counting the end cysteine and phenylalanine. This entry keeps only the CDR3 DNA: 42 bases, framed from base 1. The CDR1 and CDR2 encoded by the germline V gene are SGHRS and YFSETQ. The sample was peripheral blood, taken on day 0 of AZD1222 vaccination. The sequence came from an adult in good health. The chain uses TRBV5-1 and TRBJ1-4, with TRBD1 matching 7 junction bases. The DNA sequence is TGCGCCAGCAGCCCTGGAGAGGGGGCGGTGGAACTGTTTTTT. It specifies CASSPGEGAVELFF. With the portions outside the CDR3 filled from the reference TRBV5-1 and TRBJ1-4 genes, the complete variable region becomes KAGVTQTPRYLIKTRGQQVTLSCSPISGHRSVSWYQQTPGQGLQFLFEYFSETQRNKGNFPGRFSGRQFSNSRSEMNVSTLELGDSALYLCASSPGEGAVELFFGSGTQLSVL.